Listed below are T cell receptor beta chains from one sample, sequenced in a study of CD8 T cells in ankylosing spondylitis. Each CDR3 protein is one row after TCRdb ran MiXCR on the 5' RACE reads. In the table there are approximately 100,000 distinct CDR3 sequences, about 24% of which are singletons. Sequences were obtained from synovial fluid, either unsorted or a sorted T cell fraction (not recorded which). These receptors were taken from a male donor with ankylosing spondylitis. Both conserved end residues are part of each CDR3. The D gene is left open where the match is weak. Clone size, where shown, is once, few, many, or a class for clones that have expanded.

J gene: TRBJ2-1; V gene: TRBV7-7; D gene: NA; clone size: few; CDR3 protein: CASSLERHPYNEQFF; CDR3 DNA: TGTGCCAGCAGCTTAGAGAGACACCCCTACAATGAGCAGTTCTTC
J gene: TRBJ2-3; V gene: TRBV10-3; D gene: NA; clone size: NA; CDR3 protein: CAISESPDTQYF; CDR3 DNA: TGTGCCATCAGTGAGTCTCCGGATACGCAGTATTTT
J gene: TRBJ2-2; V gene: TRBV20-1; D gene: TRBD2; clone size: few; CDR3 protein: CSARAFELGGRAFGELFF; CDR3 DNA: TGCAGTGCTAGAGCCTTCGAGTTGGGCGGGAGGGCCTTCGGGGAGCTGTTTTTT
J gene: TRBJ2-2; V gene: TRBV11-3; D gene: NA; clone size: many; CDR3 protein: CASSPGGHTGELFF; CDR3 DNA: TGTGCCAGCAGCCCAGGGGGGCACACCGGGGAGCTGTTTTTT
J gene: TRBJ2-3; V gene: TRBV10-1; D gene: NA; clone size: NA; CDR3 protein: CASSEPAGTQYF; CDR3 DNA: TGCGCCAGCAGTGAGCCTGCTGGTACGCAGTATTTT
J gene: TRBJ2-3; V gene: TRBV20-1; D gene: TRBD2; clone size: NA; CDR3 protein: CSAREALAGGPDTQYF; CDR3 DNA: TGCAGTGCTAGGGAAGCCCTAGCGGGAGGGCCCGATACGCAGTATTTT
J gene: TRBJ1-3; V gene: TRBV10-1; D gene: NA; clone size: NA; CDR3 protein: CASSPNDLFSGNTIYF; CDR3 DNA: TGCGCCAGCAGTCCTAACGACCTCTTCTCTGGAAACACCATATATTTT
J gene: TRBJ1-3; V gene: TRBV24-1; D gene: NA; clone size: many; CDR3 protein: CATSDEGTGNTIYF; CDR3 DNA: TGTGCCACCAGTGATGAAGGGACTGGAAACACCATATATTTT
J gene: TRBJ2-1; V gene: TRBV5-1; D gene: NA; clone size: NA; CDR3 protein: CASSFRTDSYNEQFF; CDR3 DNA: TGCGCCAGCAGCTTTCGGACAGACTCCTACAATGAGCAGTTCTTC
J gene: TRBJ1-1; V gene: TRBV12-3/TRBV12-4; D gene: NA; clone size: many; CDR3 protein: CASKSGMNTEAFF; CDR3 DNA: TGTGCCAGCAAGTCCGGGATGAACACTGAAGCTTTCTTT
J gene: TRBJ2-6; V gene: TRBV29-1; D gene: NA; clone size: many; CDR3 protein: CSVALGGANVLTF; CDR3 DNA: TGCAGCGTCGCATTGGGAGGGGCCAACGTCCTGACTTTC
J gene: TRBJ1-5; V gene: TRBV10-3; D gene: TRBD1; clone size: NA; CDR3 protein: CAISDGGQGVNQPQHF; CDR3 DNA: TGTGCCATCAGTGATGGGGGCCAGGGGGTCAATCAGCCCCAGCATTTT
J gene: TRBJ2-1; V gene: TRBV24-1; D gene: TRBD2; clone size: once; CDR3 protein: CATGLAGTYNEQFF; CDR3 DNA: TGTGCCACAGGACTAGCGGGAACCTACAATGAGCAGTTCTTC
J gene: TRBJ2-1; V gene: TRBV5-4; D gene: NA; clone size: NA; CDR3 protein: CASSLSPGDPPFF; CDR3 DNA: TGTGCCAGCAGCTTGTCACCAGGAGACCCTCCGTTCTTC
J gene: TRBJ2-5; V gene: TRBV6-6; D gene: NA; clone size: NA; CDR3 protein: CASAGTAQETQYF; CDR3 DNA: TGTGCCAGTGCCGGGACCGCTCAAGAGACCCAGTACTTC